The 27 T cell receptor beta chains in this list originate from one sample, sequenced in a study of cytomegalovirus exposure and HLA in healthy donors. The PCR used 60 Vbeta and 13 Jbeta primers. Using immunoSEQ multiplex PCR, the repertoire was profiled, and TCRdb retains in-frame clones only, with some absent. The table lists roughly 190,000 clones, about four fifths of them singletons, with about 3% in the top ten. Sequencing was performed on PBMCs. The origin of the receptors is a female donor in good health and CMV-seronegative.

The V gene is TRBV9, the J gene TRBJ2-7; 7 nucleotides line up with TRBD2. The CDR3 spans 18 residues. Trimming at V came to 4 bases and at J to 3 bases, leaving 19 bases not matched to a gene. Looked up from germline, CDR1 is SGDLS and CDR2 is YYNGEE. CDR3 DNA: TGTGCCAGCAGCCCGGGCTCACCGGGACTAACGACCTTCTACGAGCAGTACTTC. It encodes CASSPGSPGLTTFYEQYF.

This clone was seen a few times. The chain recombines TRBV6-5 with TRBJ1-6; TRBD1 agrees at 8 bases. V lost 6 bases and J lost 10; bases outside the gene matches: 11. The CDR3 loop spans 15 amino acids. The germline V gene encodes CDR1 MNHEY and CDR2 SVGAGI. CDR3 sequence reads: CASRKPGQVGSPLHF. For the CDR3, the DNA is TGTGCCAGCAGAAAACCGGGACAGGTGGGGTCACCCCTCCACTTT.

This clone was detected only a few times. The chain recombines TRBV28 with TRBJ1-4, with 7 bases matching TRBD1. Germline assignment: CDR1 MDHEN and CDR2 SYDVKM. The CDR3 length is 16 residues. V trimming: 6 bases; J trimming: 4 bases; junction bases outside the gene matches: 11. For the CDR3, the DNA is TGTGCCAGCAGCCCTGGGACAGCAAAGTTTAATGAAAAACTGTTTTTT. It encodes CASSPGTAKFNEKLFF. The full variable domain, completed using reference TRBV28 and TRBJ1-4, is DVKVTQSSRYLVKRTGEKVFLECVQDMDHENMFWYRQDPGLGLRLIYFSYDVKMKEKGDIPEGYSVSREKKERFSLILESASTNQTSMYLCASSPGTAKFNEKLFFGSGTQLSVL.

On this clone: Other DNA sequences of this sample code for an identical CDR3. The chain combines TRBV6-1 with TRBJ1-2; D is perhaps TRBD1 (6 bases). V lost 7 bases, J lost 7 bases, and 13 bases lay in between. Germline V gene lookup returns CDR1 MNHNS and CDR2 SASEGT. This CDR3 has 12 amino acids. The CDR3 nucleotides are TGTGCCAGCACCCAAATCAGGGGTGGCTACACCTTC. Its translation: CASTQIRGGYTF.

The V call is TRBV15, the J call TRBJ2-2, with a tentative D call TRBD2 (5 bases). CDR1 is LNHNV and CDR2 is YYDKDF in the germline V gene (reference sequence). The CDR3 has 16 amino acids. Between the trimmed V and J ends, which lost 1 base and 4 bases, there was a span of 13 bases. The CDR3 coding sequence is TGTGCCACCAGCAGAGCGCGGGTAGGGAGCACCGGGGAGCTGTTTTTT. Amino acids: CATSRARVGSTGELFF.

This clone was seen a few times. The rearrangement links TRBV7-3 to TRBJ2-1; unclear D gene. Trimming removed 4 bases from V and 6 bases from J, with 19 bases in between. This CDR3 contains 16 residues. Germline CDR1 SGHTA, CDR2 FQGTGA. In nucleotides, the CDR3 is TGTGCCAGCAGCTCGACTCCTTCTATAACGTTCAATGAGCAGTTCTTC. Residues: CASSSTPSITFNEQFF. Full variable domain (missing parts from reference TRBV7-3 and TRBJ2-1): GAGVSQTPSNKVTEKGKYVELRCDPISGHTALYWYRQSLGQGPEFLIYFQGTGAADDSGLPNDRFFAVRPEGSVSTLKIQRTERGDSAVYLCASSSTPSITFNEQFFGPGTRLTVL.

In this sample, this clone turned up a few times. The V gene is TRBV11-2, the J gene TRBJ2-5; 11 bases agree with TRBD2. V gave up 5 bases and J gave up 2 bases; unmatched junction bases: 4. The CDR3 consists of 15 residues. From germline, CDR1 is SGHAT and CDR2 FQNNGV. CDR3 residues: CASSRGTSGQETQYF. As DNA, the CDR3 is TGTGCCAGCAGCCGAGGGACTAGCGGACAAGAGACCCAGTACTTC.

Concerning this clone itself: Germline is not matched at one junction end, which may reflect a read error. Other nucleotide sequences from this sample produce the same CDR3. The chain couples TRBV13 to TRBJ2-3; D remains ambiguous. In germline, CDR1 is PRHDT, CDR2 FYEKMQ (reference sequence). The CDR3 spans 15 residues. The CDR3 loop reads CASSLARRSTDTQYF. The CDR3 bases are TGTGCCAGCAGCTTGGCGAGGAGAAGCACGGATACGCAGTATTTT.

The sample holds a few counts of this clone. This chain links TRBV7-2 with TRBJ2-7; possible D gene TRBD2, 5 bases. CDR1 and CDR2 (germline): SGHTA, FQGNSA. This CDR3 spans 16 amino acids. The ends were cut back, 1 base at V and 3 bases at J, with 16 bases in the middle. CDR3 in DNA: TGTGCCAGCAGCTTAGGAGTGGGAGATCCGATCTACGAGCAGTACTTC. It is translated as CASSLGVGDPIYEQYF.

The rearrangement joins TRBV14 to TRBJ1-2, with D hard to call. Per germline, CDR1 SGHDN and CDR2 FVKESK. V lost 1 base and J 7 bases, leaving 10 bases between the germline ends. The length of the CDR3 is 13 residues. Written as DNA, the CDR3 is TGTGCCAGCAGCCAAGGATCAACAGCTGGCTACACCTTC. This translates into CASSQGSTAGYTF.

This clone turned up a few times. The rearrangement joins TRBV4-1 to TRBJ2-5, with a tentative D call TRBD1 (5 bases). The CDR3 covers 17 residues. V gave up 1 base and J gave up 2 bases, with 17 bases separating them. From germline, CDR1 is MGHRA and CDR2 YSYEKL. The CDR3 spells CASSQVGEGQCQETQYF. Here the CDR3 DNA reads TGCGCCAGCAGCCAAGTAGGGGAAGGACAATGTCAAGAGACCCAGTACTTC.

The chain joins TRBV6-1 to TRBJ1-2; D not resolved. CDR3 size: 14 residues. Trimming shortened V by 2 bases and J by 2 bases, and 9 bases separated the two germline ends. Per germline, CDR1 MNHNS and CDR2 SASEGT. The CDR3 DNA is TGTGCCAGCAGTGAAAGCGGGGAGAACTATGGCTACACCTTC. Protein sequence: CASSESGENYGYTF.

In this sample, this clone turned up once. The V call is TRBV5-1, the J call TRBJ2-7; unclear D gene. In germline, CDR1 is SGHRS, CDR2 YFSETQ. V lost 0 bases and J 6 bases, leaving 13 bases between the germline ends. This CDR3 comprises 14 residues. This CDR3 reads CASSLEASASEQYF. The CDR3 bases are TGCGCCAGCAGCTTGGAGGCTAGTGCTTCCGAGCAGTACTTC.

This clone was observed a handful of times. This chain's CDR3 is CASRFAGTQGNTIYF. The DNA for the CDR3 is TGTGCCAGCAGGTTCGCGGGAACGCAAGGAAACACCATATATTTT. The V and J genes are TRBV6-5 and TRBJ1-3; D not resolved. The CDR3 runs 15 residues. Germline V gene sequence: CDR1 MNHEY, CDR2 SVGAGI. Trimming stripped 6 bases from V and 4 bases from J, with 16 bases between.

V and J are TRBV10-3 and TRBJ2-7; 7 nucleotides align to TRBD2. The CDR3 length is 17 residues. In germline, CDR1 is ENHRY, CDR2 SYGVKD. V trimming: 8 bases; J trimming: 0 bases; junction bases outside the gene matches: 16. The CDR3 DNA sequence: TGTGCCATCTCGGGAGAGGAGGCGGGAGCCAACTCCTACGAGCAGTACTTC. Its translation is CAISGEEAGANSYEQYF.

The chain carries TRBV2 and TRBJ1-5, with D possibly being TRBD1 (6 bases). Per germline, CDR1 SNHLY and CDR2 FYNNEI. CDR3 length equals 13 residues. Between the trimmed V and J ends, which lost 7 bases and 1 base, there was a span of 8 bases. CDR3 protein: CASKGQSNQPQHF. CDR3 nucleotide sequence: TGTGCCAGCAAAGGACAGAGCAATCAGCCCCAGCATTTT.

This CDR3 is CAWDRGILGYEQYF. The DNA of the CDR3 is TGTGCCTGGGACAGGGGAATCTTAGGCTACGAGCAGTACTTC. This chain connects TRBV30 to TRBJ2-7; 8 nucleotides agree with TRBD1. With V trimmed by 5 bases and J by 3 bases, 9 bases remained unmatched. Germline V gene sequence: CDR1 GTSNPN, CDR2 SVGIG (reference sequence). The CDR3 spans 14 residues.

V usage is TRBV30 and J usage is TRBJ2-3; 7 nucleotides match TRBD2. Germline V gives CDR1 GTSNPN, CDR2 SVGIG (reference sequence). There are 15 residues in the CDR3. Trimming at V came to 1 base and at J to 7 bases, leaving 11 bases not matched to a gene. CDR3 in amino acids: CAWSGGLRLAYTQYF. DNA of the CDR3: TGTGCCTGGAGTGGGGGACTAAGGCTAGCCTATACGCAGTATTTT. The full variable domain, its missing parts supplied by reference TRBV30 and TRBJ2-3, is SQTIHQWPATLVQPVGSPLSLECTVEGTSNPNLYWYRQAAGRGLQLLFYSVGIGQISSEVPQNLSASRPQDRQFILSSKKLLLSDSGFYLCAWSGGLRLAYTQYFGPGTRLTVL.

The J gene is TRBJ2-1, the V gene TRBV11-2, with D perhaps matching TRBD2 (5 bases). Looked up from germline, CDR1 is SGHAT and CDR2 is FQNNGV. CDR3 size: 13 residues. Trimming removed 3 bases at V and 10 bases at J, with 13 bases between. CDR3 DNA sequence: TGTGCCAGCAGCTTGGCCGGGGTAGGGGAGCAGTTCTTC. It encodes CASSLAGVGEQFF.

This rearrangement joins TRBV11-3 to TRBJ2-1; 10 bases are shared with TRBD2. Germline V gives CDR1 SGHNT, CDR2 YENEEA. Trimming cost V 0 bases and J 7 bases; bases outside gene matches: 6. The CDR3 runs 16 residues. The CDR3 region is CASSLDPAGGLNEQFF. The CDR3 DNA sequence: TGTGCCAGCAGCTTAGATCCAGCGGGGGGGTTGAATGAGCAGTTCTTC.

The J gene is TRBJ2-7, the V gene TRBV2; weak D call: TRBD1 (6 bases). Trimming shortened V by 3 bases and J by 3 bases, and 15 bases separated the two germline ends. CDR1 SNHLY and CDR2 FYNNEI come from the germline V gene. CDR3 length: 15 amino acids. CDR3 nucleotides: TGTGCCAGCAGTGAGGGGACACTCACCATCTACGAGCAGTACTTC. As protein: CASSEGTLTIYEQYF.

This clone was found a few times. The rearrangement uses TRBV5-5 and TRBJ2-3; tentative D call: TRBD2 (5 bases). Germline V gene data show CDR1 as SGHKS and CDR2 as YYEKEE (reference sequence). This CDR3 contains 16 residues. The germline V and J ends were trimmed by 4 bases and 6 bases, with 21 bases remaining between them. The CDR3 here is CASSSPDRVGGDTQYF. The CDR3 DNA reads TGTGCCAGCAGCAGTCCTGATAGGGTGGGCGGGGATACGCAGTATTTT.

The table lists this clone with a few counts. The V call is TRBV7-3, the J call TRBJ1-1, with 9 bases matching TRBD1. This CDR3 contains 16 residues. V trimming: 0 bases; J trimming: 4 bases; junction bases outside the gene matches: 6. Germline CDR1 is SGHTA and CDR2 is FQGTGA. This chain's CDR3 is CASSLTGGTGSTEAFF. The CDR3 DNA sequence: TGTGCCAGCAGCTTAACGGGAGGGACAGGGAGCACTGAAGCTTTCTTT.

The chain joins TRBV27 to TRBJ1-1, with D tentatively TRBD1 (6 bases). Trimming shortened V by 5 bases and J by 4 bases, and 14 bases separated the two germline ends. This CDR3 is built from 14 residues. Germline assignment: CDR1 MNHEY and CDR2 SMNVEV (reference sequence). In DNA, the CDR3 is TGTGCCAGCAGTAAACAGGGTCTCGGCACTGAAGCTTTCTTT. It is translated as CASSKQGLGTEAFF.

The CDR3 loop reads CASRMGRRNPDTQYF. The CDR3 DNA reads TGTGCCAGTAGAATGGGTCGGAGAAACCCAGATACGCAGTATTTT. The chain joins TRBV19 to TRBJ2-3; D remains ambiguous. Trimming shortened V by 6 bases and J by 4 bases, and 17 bases separated the two germline ends. Germline CDR1 and CDR2: LNHDA and SQIVND (reference sequence). There are 15 residues in the CDR3.

This clone was recorded once. J is TRBJ2-7 and V is TRBV28; TRBD1 agrees at 8 bases. This CDR3 is built from 13 residues. After removal of 8 bases from V and 3 bases from J, the junction contained 6 bases not matched to a gene. Germline V lookup: CDR1 MDHEN, CDR2 SYDVKM. The CDR3 nucleotides are TGTGCCAGCGGACCCGGGACAGGCTACGAGCAGTACTTC. It translates to CASGPGTGYEQYF.

V and J are TRBV19 and TRBJ2-7; tentative D call: TRBD2 (6 bases). V lost 7 bases to trimming and J lost 6 bases, with 28 bases between them. The CDR3 is 17 residues long. Germline V gives CDR1 LNHDA, CDR2 SQIVND (reference sequence). CDR3 residues: CASNPFWIRLRRAEQYF. In DNA, the CDR3 is TGTGCCAGTAATCCTTTCTGGATCCGGCTTCGGAGGGCCGAGCAGTACTTC. Full variable domain (rest looked up from reference TRBV19 and TRBJ2-7): DGGITQSPKYLFRKEGQNVTLSCEQNLNHDAMYWYRQDPGQGLRLIYYSQIVNDFQKGDIAEGYSVSREKKESFPLTVTSAQKNPTAFYLCASNPFWIRLRRAEQYFGPGTRLTVT.